This TCR beta chain was recorded in a study of glioma-infiltrating T cells after dendritic cell vaccination. Study-level background: The vaccine used monocyte-derived dendritic cells pulsed overnight with autologous tumor lysate. Study results and limitations: The cohort had few patients with full blood and tumor sets. Higher TCR clonality did not directly relate to longer survival.

Input was roughly 2.2 ug genomic DNA, or all available if less. Produced via immunoSEQ multiplex PCR; TCRdb's table is partial and in-frame only. Of tens of thousands of clones listed, over 75% are singletons. This CDR3 comprises 12 residues. The V and J ends lost 3 bases and 15 bases, in that order; junction bases with no gene match: 10. Germline V gives CDR1 GTSNPN, CDR2 SVGIG (reference sequence). With respect to this clone: Antigen specificity is unknown.

The chain uses TRBV30 and TRBJ2-1, with TRBD1 identical over 8 bases. This receptor was identified in a human donor with glioblastoma. The source was blood, collected before dendritic cell vaccination. CDR3 bases: TGTGCCTGGAGCTTGTATGGACAGGGACGGTTCTTC. Amino acid sequence: CAWSLYGQGRFF. Full variable domain (missing parts from reference TRBV30 and TRBJ2-1): SQTIHQWPATLVQPVGSPLSLECTVEGTSNPNLYWYRQAAGRGLQLLFYSVGIGQISSEVPQNLSASRPQDRQFILSSKKLLLSDSGFYLCAWSLYGQGRFFGPGTRLTVL.